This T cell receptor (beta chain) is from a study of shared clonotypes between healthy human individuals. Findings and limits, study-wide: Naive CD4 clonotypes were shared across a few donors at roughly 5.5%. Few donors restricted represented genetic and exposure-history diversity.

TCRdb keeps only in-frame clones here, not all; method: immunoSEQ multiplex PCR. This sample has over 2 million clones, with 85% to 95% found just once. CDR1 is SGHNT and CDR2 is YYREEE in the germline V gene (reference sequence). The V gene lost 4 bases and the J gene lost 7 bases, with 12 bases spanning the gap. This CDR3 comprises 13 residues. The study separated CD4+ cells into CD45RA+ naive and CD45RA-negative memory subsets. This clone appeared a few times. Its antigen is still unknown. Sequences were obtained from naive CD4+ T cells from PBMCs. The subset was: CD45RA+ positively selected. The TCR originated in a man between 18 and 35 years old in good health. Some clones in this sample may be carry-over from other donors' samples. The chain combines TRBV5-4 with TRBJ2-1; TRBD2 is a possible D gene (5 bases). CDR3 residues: CASSPPSRNEQFF. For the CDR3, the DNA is TGTGCCAGCAGCCCACCTAGCAGGAATGAGCAGTTCTTC. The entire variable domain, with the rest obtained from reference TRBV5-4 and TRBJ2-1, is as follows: ETGVTQSPTHLIKTRGQQVTLRCSSQSGHNTVSWYQQALGQGPQFIFQYYREEENGRGNFPPRFSGLQFPNYSSELNVNALELDDSALYLCASSPPSRNEQFFGPGTRLTVL.